The 18 T cell receptor beta chains below all came from one sample that was sequenced in a study of blood T cell repertoires in COVID-19. TCRdb keeps only in-frame clones here, not all; method: immunoSEQ multiplex PCR. The sample includes under 400,000 clones, 90% seen only once; the top ten take approximately 6.2%. Sequencing was done on a sample of peripheral blood. Source of these receptors: a man younger than 30 with active or convalescent COVID-19.

In its sample, this clone was seen a few times. The chain joins TRBV2 to TRBJ1-1; D may be TRBD1 (5 bases). Trimming took off 6 bases at V and 10 bases at J, with 21 bases between the two ends. The CDR3 sequence is 14 residues long. CDR1 is SNHLY and CDR2 is FYNNEI in the germline V gene. Written as DNA, the CDR3 is TGTGCCAGCAGGGGTGAAGGGAGATGGGGGGGAGCTTTCTTT. Encoded protein: CASRGEGRWGGAFF.

The genes are TRBV27 and TRBJ2-2, with D possibly being TRBD2 (6 bases). The germline CDR1 and CDR2 sequences are MNHEY and SMNVEV (reference sequence). CDR3 length: 20 amino acids. Trimming took 1 base from V and 1 from J, leaving 22 bases between them. The DNA of the CDR3 is TGTGCCAGCAGTTTATTTGGAGGAGGGGCCGGGACGATGAACACCGGGGAGCTGTTTTTT. Its translation: CASSLFGGGAGTMNTGELFF.

The chain couples TRBV5-1 to TRBJ2-4; 11 nucleotides agree with TRBD1. Germline assignment: CDR1 SGHRS and CDR2 YFSETQ. V dropped 4 bases and J dropped 3; count of bases not matched to a gene: 6. The length of the CDR3 is 16 residues. CDR3 in amino acids: CASSVGTGGNKNIQYF. CDR3 nucleotides: TGCGCCAGCAGCGTTGGGACAGGGGGAAACAAAAACATTCAGTACTTC.

This rearrangement joins TRBV5-1 to TRBJ2-7, with 9 positions matching TRBD1. The V gene's germline CDR1 is SGHRS and CDR2 YFSETQ. With 0 bases clipped from V and 4 bases from J, the junction kept 2 bases outside the gene matches. The CDR3 has 14 residues. CDR3 residues: CASSLGTGVYEQYF. DNA of the CDR3: TGCGCCAGCAGCTTGGGGACAGGGGTTTACGAGCAGTACTTC.

The chain is built from TRBV4-3 and TRBJ2-7, with TRBD2 matching 9 bases. Germline trimming cut 1 base from V and 3 bases from J; bases unmatched to any gene: 4. The CDR3 loop spans 15 amino acids. Germline V gene data show CDR1 as LGHNA and CDR2 as YSLEER. Written as DNA, the CDR3 is TGCGCCAGCAGCCAAGGCGGGAGGGGGATCTACGAGCAGTACTTC. Its translation is CASSQGGRGIYEQYF.

The rearrangement joins TRBV30 to TRBJ2-3, with D tentatively TRBD1 (8 bases). The germline CDR1 and CDR2 sequences are GTSNPN and SVGIG (reference sequence). The CDR3 is 17 residues long. Trimming removed 1 base at V and 0 bases at J, with 17 bases between. In DNA, the CDR3 is TGTGCCTGGAGTGAGCGGGACAGGAGAGCTAGCACAGATACGCAGTATTTT. Its protein is CAWSERDRRASTDTQYF.

J is TRBJ2-1 and V is TRBV7-9, with 9 bases fitting TRBD2. This CDR3 region has 16 residues. Germline V lookup: CDR1 SEHNR, CDR2 FQNEAQ (reference sequence). The junction had 14 bases not matched to a gene; V was cut back by 7 bases and J by 7 bases. Here the CDR3 DNA reads TGTGCCAGCAACTCACCCGGACTAGCGTTACGGAATGAGCAGTTCTTC. Translated: CASNSPGLALRNEQFF.

This clone was counted between two and nine times. V and J are TRBV27 and TRBJ2-3, with a weak D call TRBD2 (5 bases). V lost 0 bases to trimming and J lost 2 bases, with 15 bases between them. The length of the CDR3 is 17 residues. Germline V CDR1 and CDR2: MNHEY, SMNVEV (reference sequence). The CDR3 DNA sequence: TGTGCCAGCAGTTTATCCCCCAATGGCGGGCTCACAGATACGCAGTATTTT. Its protein is CASSLSPNGGLTDTQYF.

This clone was seen only once. The chain is built from TRBV28 and TRBJ1-1; no reliable D call. CDR1 is MDHEN, CDR2 SYDVKM, per germline. This CDR3 contains 13 residues. The V end was cut by 4 bases, the J end by 7 bases, with 13 bases between. The DNA for the CDR3 is TGTGCCAGCAGTTCGTTAGGGAGTGGTGAAGCTTTCTTT. Translation: CASSSLGSGEAFF.

The V and J genes are TRBV27 and TRBJ2-1; 12 bases align to TRBD2. The V and J ends lost 5 bases and 4 bases, in that order; junction bases with no gene match: 9. CDR3 length: 17 amino acids. CDR1 is MNHEY, CDR2 SMNVEV, per germline (reference sequence). CDR3 DNA: TGTGCCAGCAGTCCCCCCCCCGGGACTAGCGGGTACAATGAGCAGTTCTTC. Translation: CASSPPPGTSGYNEQFF.

V gene TRBV7-2 combines with J gene TRBJ2-1, with 14 nucleotides matching TRBD2. V dropped 6 bases and J dropped 9; count of bases not matched to a gene: 7. Germline V gene data show CDR1 as SGHTA and CDR2 as FQGNSA. The CDR3 extends over 15 amino acids. The CDR3 bases are TGTGCCAGCAGGACGGGACTAGCGGGAGTCGGTGAGCAGTTCTTC. The encoded protein is CASRTGLAGVGEQFF.

This chain links TRBV7-2 with TRBJ2-1, with a weak D call TRBD1 (5 bases). The germline gives CDR1 SGHTA, CDR2 FQGNSA. The CDR3 runs 12 residues. Between the trimmed V and J ends, which lost 7 bases and 7 bases, there was a span of 11 bases. Here the CDR3 DNA reads TGTGCCAGCACCCAGGGTCCAAATGAGCAGTTCTTC. This translates into CASTQGPNEQFF.

This chain uses TRBV19 with TRBJ1-5; tentative D call: TRBD1 (5 bases). V lost 4 bases, J lost 0 bases, and 13 bases lay in between. This CDR3 has 16 residues. The V gene's germline CDR1 is LNHDA and CDR2 SQIVND (reference sequence). The CDR3 sequence: CASSTREGYSNQPQHF. The CDR3 bases are TGTGCCAGTAGTACCAGGGAGGGCTATAGCAATCAGCCCCAGCATTTT.

The rearrangement uses TRBV11-2 and TRBJ2-3, with D possibly matching TRBD1 (6 bases). The germline V gene encodes CDR1 SGHAT and CDR2 FQNNGV. The CDR3 runs 13 residues. The V and J ends lost 3 bases and 4 bases respectively, with 8 bases between them. The CDR3 region is CASSFGQSDTQYF. The CDR3 nucleotides are TGTGCCAGCAGCTTCGGACAGTCAGATACGCAGTATTTT.

The genes are TRBV20-1 and TRBJ2-1, with TRBD2 matching over 12 bases. This CDR3 is built from 15 residues. With V trimmed by 3 bases and J by 6 bases, 6 bases remained unmatched. Germline CDR1 and CDR2: DFQATT and SNEGSKA (reference sequence). CDR3 in amino acids: CSASLAGGPINEQFF. CDR3 bases: TGCAGTGCTAGTCTAGCGGGAGGGCCCATCAATGAGCAGTTCTTC.

Concerning this clone: This sample also contains other DNA sequences that code for the same CDR3. The rearrangement links TRBV19 to TRBJ1-2; D gene ambiguous. The germline V gene encodes CDR1 LNHDA and CDR2 SQIVND (reference sequence). The CDR3 spans 13 residues. V lost 0 bases and J lost 4, with 6 bases in between. The CDR3: CASSIDGGYGYTF. The CDR3 DNA follows: TGTGCCAGTAGTATAGACGGCGGCTATGGCTACACCTTC. Full variable domain (outside the CDR3, taken from reference TRBV19 and TRBJ1-2): DGGITQSPKYLFRKEGQNVTLSCEQNLNHDAMYWYRQDPGQGLRLIYYSQIVNDFQKGDIAEGYSVSREKKESFPLTVTSAQKNPTAFYLCASSIDGGYGYTFGSGTRLTVV.

CDR3 nucleotides: TGTGCCAGTAGTATAGATCCTAGGGGGCCCGGGGCGGATGAGCAGTTCTTC. Protein: CASSIDPRGPGADEQFF. The chain joins TRBV19 to TRBJ2-1; TRBD1 aligns across 7 bases. This CDR3 has 17 amino acids. Germline V CDR1 and CDR2: LNHDA, SQIVND (reference sequence). With 0 bases clipped from V and 8 bases from J, the junction kept 13 bases outside the gene matches.

This chain links TRBV3-1 (or the pseudogene TRBV3-2) with TRBJ2-5; 8 bases line up with TRBD2. The germline V gene encodes CDR1 LGHDT and CDR2 YNNKEL (reference sequence). The V segment lost 8 bases and the J segment 5 bases; nucleotides outside the gene matches: 4. The CDR3 has 12 residues. CDR3 coding DNA: TGTGCCAGCCGGGGGGGGAGGGAGACCCAGTACTTC. Encoded protein: CASRGGRETQYF.